The 29 T cell receptor beta chains presented below share a single source sample, sequenced in a study of molecular identifiers for immune sequencing clone quantification. One entry per CDR3 protein, called by TCRdb with MiXCR from the PCR reads. The sample carries about 98,000 distinct CDR3 sequences, around 37% recorded once. The sequencing input was naive CD8+ T cells from blood, with Jurkat cell RNA spiked in. Regarding subset: FACS-sorted CD8+CD4-CCR7+CD45RA+ naive T cells. These TCRs come from a human donor in good health. Some libraries in this study had Jurkat cell RNA spiked in.

This clonotype has just a few counts. This chain uses TRBV4-3 with TRBJ2-7, with D possibly matching TRBD2 (5 bases). The ends were cut back, 0 bases at V and 7 bases at J, with 16 bases in the middle. The CDR3 consists of 15 residues. CDR1 LGHNA and CDR2 YSLEER come from the germline V gene. The CDR3 DNA reads as TGCGCCAGCAGCCAAGAATCTGAGGGCTGGCTGGAGCAGTACTTC. Translation: CASSQESEGWLEQYF.

The rearrangement links TRBV4-2 to TRBJ1-4, with D possibly matching TRBD1 (5 bases). Germline V gives CDR1 LGHNA, CDR2 YNFKEQ. The germline V and J ends were trimmed by 4 bases and 10 bases, with 25 bases remaining between them. The CDR3 has 17 amino acids. The CDR3 reads CASSRNAPGQGDVKLFF. CDR3 sequence (DNA): TGTGCCAGCAGCCGTAACGCTCCGGGTCAGGGAGATGTAAAACTGTTTTTT.

Concerning this clonotype: This could be a read error, since a much larger clone is one nucleotide away. This chain uses TRBV28 with TRBJ2-7; D ambiguous. CDR3 length: 14 residues. Germline CDR1 reads MDHEN; CDR2 reads SYDVKM. With 1 base removed from V and 8 bases from J, the gap between germline ends came to 15 bases. The CDR3 here is CASSLSPVSYKQYF. The CDR3 bases are TGTGCCAGCAGTTTATCCCCCGTTTCGTACAAGCAGTACTTC.

With respect to this clonotype: A read error may be the cause here, since a much bigger clone is one base away. The rearrangement links TRBV5-6 to TRBJ2-2, with D possibly TRBD2 on 5 matching bases. The CDR3 consists of 13 residues. From germline, CDR1 is SGHDT and CDR2 YYEEEE. The CDR3 coding sequence is TGTGCCAGCAGCTTGGTGTACACCGGGGAGCTGATTTTT. Amino acids: CASSLVYTGELIF.

The sample holds a few counts of this clonotype. V usage is TRBV12-3 or TRBV12-4 and J usage is TRBJ2-7; 8 nucleotides agree with TRBD2. CDR3 length: 14 amino acids. Trimming cost V 2 bases and J 2 bases; bases outside gene matches: 2. DNA for the CDR3: TGTGCCAGCAGTTTACAAGCGGGGGCCTACGAGCAGTACTTC. Its protein product is CASSLQAGAYEQYF.

This clonotype showed up many times. V and J are TRBV9 and TRBJ2-6; D uncertain. CDR3 length: 15 amino acids. Germline CDR1 and CDR2: SGDLS and YYNGEE. Between the trimmed V and J ends, which lost 4 bases and 0 bases, there was a span of 8 bases. CDR3 amino acids: CASSLRLSGANVLTF. As DNA, the CDR3 is TGTGCCAGCAGCCTCCGTCTCTCTGGGGCCAACGTCCTGACTTTC.

This clonotype was counted a single time. The chain combines TRBV19 with TRBJ1-6, with TRBD1 identical over 7 bases. The CDR3 has 14 amino acids. CDR1 and CDR2 (germline): LNHDA, SQIVND (reference sequence). With V trimmed by 4 bases and J by 7 bases, 4 bases remained unmatched. CDR3 in DNA: TGTGCCAGTAGTACCCGGGACAGAAATTCACCCCTCCACTTT. Encoded protein: CASSTRDRNSPLHF.

This clonotype was detected a few times. The chain has TRBV25-1 and TRBJ2-7; 11 bases are shared with TRBD1. Unmatched junction bases numbered 4, after V lost 4 bases and J lost 2 bases. CDR3 length: 15 amino acids. Germline lookup yields CDR1 MGHDK and CDR2 SYGVNS. CDR3 residues: CASSAPGQGAYEQYF. The CDR3, as DNA: TGTGCCAGCAGTGCTCCGGGACAGGGGGCCTACGAGCAGTACTTC.

This sequence joins TRBV4-1 and TRBJ2-1, with a possible D match to TRBD2 (6 bases). Germline assignment: CDR1 MGHRA and CDR2 YSYEKL. V was cut by 5 bases and J by 8 bases, with 22 bases left in between. The CDR3 loop spans 16 amino acids. The CDR3 loop reads CASSSNAGFALDEQFF. The CDR3 DNA reads as TGCGCCAGCAGCTCTAACGCGGGATTCGCGTTAGATGAGCAGTTCTTC.

This clonotype occurred many times. The CDR3 coding sequence is TGTGCCAGCAGCCTTCCCGACAGGGATTTTGAGGTCGATAATTCACCCCTCCACTTT. Protein: CASSLPDRDFEVDNSPLHF. The rearrangement uses TRBV7-2 and TRBJ1-6; 7 nucleotides align to TRBD1. The germline gives CDR1 SGHTA, CDR2 FQGNSA. This CDR3 is built from 19 residues. Trimming removed 5 bases from V and 5 bases from J; junction bases left unmatched: 18.

This clonotype was seen just once. A much larger clone lies a single base off, so this may be a read error. The limits of the CDR3 on the DNA are not certain, so only TCRdb's listed CDR3 is given. The rearrangement joins TRBV9 to TRBJ2-7; the table's TRBD1 call for D was not verified on the DNA. Germline V gives CDR1 SGDLS, CDR2 YYNGEE. The CDR3 spans 15 amino acids, including both terminal residues. CDR3 sequence: CASSVAPGASYERYF.

This clonotype was detected only a few times. The J gene is TRBJ2-3, the V gene TRBV9; D is unclear. CDR1 and CDR2 (germline): SGDLS, YYNGEE. This CDR3 is 13 amino acids long. V lost 3 bases to trimming and J lost 5 bases, with 10 bases between them. The CDR3 sequence is CASSAPLEDTQYF. CDR3 DNA sequence: TGTGCCAGCAGCGCGCCCTTAGAAGATACGCAGTATTTT.

Concerning this clonotype itself: This may stem from a read error, because a much larger clone lies one nucleotide away. The V and J genes are TRBV7-9 and TRBJ2-3, with a possible D match to TRBD2 (6 bases). The germline V gene encodes CDR1 SEHNR and CDR2 FQNEAQ (reference sequence). The CDR3 has 15 residues. V was clipped by 4 bases and J by 4 bases, with 15 bases between them. The CDR3 DNA reads as TGTGCCAGCAGCTCTACCGTGACTAGTTCAGATACGCAGTATTTT. Residues: CASSSTVTSSDTQYF.

This chain uses TRBV9 with TRBJ1-5, with D possibly TRBD1 on 5 matching bases. In germline, CDR1 is SGDLS, CDR2 YYNGEE. V lost 5 bases to trimming and J lost 6 bases, with 15 bases between them. The length of the CDR3 is 14 residues. CDR3 coding DNA: TGTGCCAGCAGTGAAACCGGGGGGAGTCAGCCCCAGCATTTT. Its translation: CASSETGGSQPQHF.

The chain uses TRBV4-2 and TRBJ2-7; D might be TRBD1 or TRBD2, each matching 5 bases. Trimming took off 1 base at V and 4 bases at J, with 14 bases between the two ends. CDR3 length equals 15 residues. Germline V gene sequence: CDR1 LGHNA, CDR2 YNFKEQ. CDR3 sequence (DNA): TGTGCCAGCAGCCAAGGGGATGCCAGGGAGTACGAGCAGTACTTC. Its translation: CASSQGDAREYEQYF.

In this sample, this clonotype turned up many times. V is TRBV5-6 and J is TRBJ2-7; D gene unclear. In germline, CDR1 is SGHDT, CDR2 YYEEEE. The CDR3 is made up of 12 amino acids. Trimming cost V 5 bases and J 4 bases, with 10 bases left between them. CDR3 amino acids: CASSSSEYEQYF. In DNA, the CDR3 is TGTGCCAGCAGTTCCAGCGAGTACGAGCAGTACTTC.

With regard to this clonotype: At one end the junction does not follow the germline gene, possibly because of a read error. This chain connects TRBV7-7 to TRBJ2-3, with 11 positions matching TRBD1. The length of the CDR3 is 15 residues. Germline V gene lookup returns CDR1 SSHAT and CDR2 FNYEAQ (reference sequence). The chain's CDR3 is CASSPGQGAYDTQYF. In nucleotides, the CDR3 is TGTGCTAGCAGCCCCGGACAGGGGGCCTACGATACGCAGTATTTT.

Comment on this clonotype: Just one base apart from a much larger clone, this may be a read error. V usage is TRBV7-2 and J usage is TRBJ2-7; D unresolved. The CDR3 is 13 amino acids. Germline lookup yields CDR1 SGHTA and CDR2 FQGNSA. V gave up 4 bases and J gave up 6 bases, with 13 bases separating them. The CDR3 DNA is TGTGCCAGCAGCTCTTTAAGTATGTCCGAGCAGTACTTC. The encoded protein is CASSSLSMSEQYF. The whole variable domain, filled in from reference TRBV7-2 and TRBJ2-7, reads GAGVSQSPSNKVTEKGKDVELRCDPISGHTALYWYRQSLGQGLEFLIYFQGNSAPDKSGLPSDRFSAERTGGSVSTLTIQRTQQEDSAVYLCASSSLSMSEQYFGPGTRLTVT.

With respect to this clonotype: The junction departs from the called germline gene at one end, perhaps through a read error. V and J are TRBV19 and TRBJ2-7; TRBD1 matches at 9 bases. The CDR3 consists of 15 residues. Germline CDR1 reads LNHDA; CDR2 reads SQIVND (reference sequence). In DNA form, the CDR3 reads TGTGCCAGTAGTTCCCCCGGGACAGGGTTCTACGAGCAGCACTTC. Its protein product is CASSSPGTGFYEQHF.

On this clonotype: This clone may be a read error of a much larger clone one base away. The V gene is TRBV19, the J gene TRBJ2-7; no clear D. This CDR3 comprises 12 residues. The V gene's germline CDR1 is LNHDA and CDR2 SQIVND (reference sequence). Deletions cut 7 bases from V and 6 bases from J, with 13 bases between. In DNA form, the CDR3 reads TGTGCCAGTATGGGCCCGACCACCGAGCAGTACTTC. It is translated as CASMGPTTEQYF.

The chain combines TRBV5-6 with TRBJ2-7; 9 nucleotides agree with TRBD1. Germline lookup yields CDR1 SGHDT and CDR2 YYEEEE. This CDR3 contains 14 residues. The V gene end was trimmed by 4 bases and the J gene end by 6 bases; junction bases not matched to a gene: 8. The DNA for the CDR3 is TGTGCCAGCAGCCTCGGGACAGGGTCAGGCGAGCAGTACTTC. Translated, it gives CASSLGTGSGEQYF. The variable domain in full, with the rest retrieved from reference TRBV5-6 and TRBJ2-7, is DAGVTQSPTHLIKTRGQQVTLRCSPKSGHDTVSWYQQALGQGPQFIFQYYEEEERQRGNFPDRFSGHQFPNYSSELNVNALLLGDSALYLCASSLGTGSGEQYFGPGTRLTVT.

Of note for this clonotype: A clone one base away is much larger, so this may be a read error. The chain couples TRBV28 to TRBJ1-5; D remains ambiguous. The germline V and J ends were trimmed by 5 bases and 5 bases, with 7 bases remaining between them. From germline, CDR1 is MDHEN and CDR2 SYDVKM. The CDR3 extends over 12 amino acids. The CDR3 region is CASSPPHQPQHF. CDR3 nucleotides: TGTGCCAGCAGTCCTCCCCATCAGCCCCAGCATTTT.

This clonotype was seen only a few times. The chain employs TRBV28 and TRBJ2-3; TRBD1 aligns across 11 bases. J gave up 6 bases and V 6 bases, and 17 bases lay outside the gene matches. Germline V gives CDR1 MDHEN, CDR2 SYDVKM. CDR3 length: 18 amino acids. CDR3 sequence (DNA): TGTGCCAGCAGGGTCATCGGGACAGGGGGACCAGGGTCTGATACGCAGTATTTT. Amino acid sequence: CASRVIGTGGPGSDTQYF. Filled out from reference TRBV28 and TRBJ2-3, the complete variable domain reads DVKVTQSSRYLVKRTGEKVFLECVQDMDHENMFWYRQDPGLGLRLIYFSYDVKMKEKGDIPEGYSVSREKKERFSLILESASTNQTSMYLCASRVIGTGGPGSDTQYFGPGTRLTVL.

The chain is built from TRBV6-2 or TRBV6-3 and TRBJ2-2; D might be TRBD1 (5 bases). V was shortened by 6 bases and J by 0 bases, with 14 bases between the two germline ends. This CDR3 has 16 amino acids. Germline CDR1 is MNHEY and CDR2 is SVGEGT. The CDR3 region is CASSSDSASNTGELFF. The CDR3 coding sequence is TGTGCCAGCAGCTCAGACAGCGCTTCGAACACCGGGGAGCTGTTTTTT.

This chain joins TRBV28 and TRBJ1-1; TRBD1 might be the D (5 bases). V lost 6 bases and J lost 0, with 20 bases in between. Germline CDR1 and CDR2: MDHEN and SYDVKM. The CDR3 has 17 residues. The chain's CDR3 is CASRTGSGSLLNTEAFF. In DNA form, the CDR3 reads TGTGCCAGCAGGACGGGGTCAGGGAGTCTTCTGAACACTGAAGCTTTCTTT.

A remark on this clonotype: The CDR3 end shows no conserved phenylalanine or tryptophan, and so a read error is likely. The CDR3 coding sequence is TGCGCCAGCAGCCAAGATACTAGAGGGGGCCCCGAGCAGTACATC. Amino acid sequence: CASSQDTRGGPEQYI. V and J are TRBV4-3 and TRBJ2-7, with 7 bases identical to TRBD1. Trimming at V came to 0 bases and at J to 6 bases, leaving 8 bases not matched to a gene. The germline gives CDR1 LGHNA, CDR2 YSLEER. The length of the CDR3 is 15 residues.

The CDR3 loop reads CASAIEPDEQFF. The CDR3 nucleotides are TGTGCCAGCGCCATTGAGCCGGATGAGCAGTTCTTC. The chain carries TRBV12-3 or TRBV12-4 and TRBJ2-1, with unresolved D. The CDR3 is made up of 12 amino acids. The germline V and J ends were trimmed by 8 bases and 8 bases, with 13 bases remaining between them.

This clonotype was found a few times. The V and J genes are TRBV6-5 and TRBJ2-7; TRBD1 matches at 7 bases. The CDR3 runs 14 residues. V lost 6 bases and J lost 2; bases outside the gene matches: 7. The germline V gene encodes CDR1 MNHEY and CDR2 SVGAGI. In DNA form, the CDR3 reads TGTGCCAGCAGCTTTAGGGGGCCCACCTACGAGCAGTACTTC. It specifies CASSFRGPTYEQYF.

To note about this clonotype: This may be a read error: a much more frequent sequence differs by one nucleotide. The chain uses TRBV6-6 and TRBJ1-5, with D unresolved. CDR1 and CDR2 from the germline V gene are MNHNY and SVGAGI (reference sequence). The CDR3 is made up of 12 amino acids. This chain's CDR3 is CASSYPNQPLHF. As DNA, the CDR3 is TGTGCCAGCAGTTACCCCAATCAGCCCCTGCATTTT.